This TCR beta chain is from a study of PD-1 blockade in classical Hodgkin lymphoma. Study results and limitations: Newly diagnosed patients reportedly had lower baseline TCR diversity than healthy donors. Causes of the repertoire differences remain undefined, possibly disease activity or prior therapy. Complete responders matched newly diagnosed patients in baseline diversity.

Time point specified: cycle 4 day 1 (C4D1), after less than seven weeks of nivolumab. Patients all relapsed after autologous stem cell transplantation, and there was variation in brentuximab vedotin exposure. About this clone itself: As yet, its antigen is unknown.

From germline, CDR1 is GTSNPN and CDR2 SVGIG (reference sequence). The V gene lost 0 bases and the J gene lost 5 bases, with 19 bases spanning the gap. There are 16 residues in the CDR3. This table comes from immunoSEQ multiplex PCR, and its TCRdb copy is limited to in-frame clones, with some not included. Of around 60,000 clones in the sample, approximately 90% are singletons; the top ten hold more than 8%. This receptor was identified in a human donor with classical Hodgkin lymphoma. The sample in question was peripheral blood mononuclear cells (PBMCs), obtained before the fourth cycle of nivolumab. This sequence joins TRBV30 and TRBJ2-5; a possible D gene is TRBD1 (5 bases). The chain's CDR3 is CAWSVFEPRAKETQYF. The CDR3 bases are TGTGCCTGGAGTGTCTTCGAACCCAGGGCTAAGGAGACCCAGTACTTC.